The rows below give T cell receptor beta chains drawn from one sample of a study of vaccination effects on CD4 cells after COVID-19. Repertoires were generated with immunoSEQ multiplex PCR, while TCRdb's copy carries only in-frame clones and drops some. Counted here are tens of thousands of clones, less than 80% occurring once; the ten biggest clones make up 1% to 1.5%. These receptors have no identified antigens. The sequences come from CD4+ T cells from PBMCs cultured with HCoV-229E spike peptides, collected after COVID-19 vaccination. These receptors all come from a human donor who received a COVID-19 vaccine. Both conserved end residues are part of each CDR3. The D gene is left open where the match is weak. Rows give clone size only sometimes, using once, few, many, or a class for an expanded clone.

>TRBD2|TRBV7-8|TRBJ2-1|few
CASSPTGLAGGPINEQFF
TGTGCCAGCAGCCCTACGGGACTAGCGGGGGGGCCAATCAATGAGCAGTTCTTC
>-|TRBV6-5|TRBJ2-6|-
CASSYSILGGANVLTF
TGTGCCAGCAGTTACTCGATCCTTGGAGGGGCCAACGTCCTGACTTTC
>-|TRBV5-1|TRBJ2-5|-
CASSKAGSGETQYF
TGCGCCAGCAGCAAGGCAGGGTCTGGTGAGACCCAGTACTTC
>TRBD1|TRBV7-6|TRBJ2-1|-
CASSFGTGPEDEQFF
TGTGCCAGCAGCTTCGGGACAGGGCCTGAGGATGAGCAGTTCTTC
>-|TRBV5-1|TRBJ1-1|-
CASSLEPANTEAFF
TGCGCCAGCAGCTTGGAGCCAGCCAACACTGAAGCTTTCTTT
>TRBD1|TRBV6-5|TRBJ1-2|-
CASTFGTGVGYTF
TGTGCCAGCACCTTCGGGACAGGGGTTGGCTACACCTTC
>-|TRBV2|TRBJ2-6|-
CASSVASSGANVLTF
TGTGCCAGCAGTGTCGCGAGCTCTGGGGCCAACGTCCTGACTTTC
>-|TRBV9|TRBJ1-3|-
CASSGLSGNTIYF
TGTGCCAGCAGCGGTCTCTCTGGAAACACCATATATTTT
>-|TRBV21-1|TRBJ1-5|few
CASTPGCAQPQHF
TGTGCCAGCACCCCAGGGTGCGCTCAGCCCCAGCATTTT
>-|TRBV5-6|TRBJ1-1|-
CASSPRLGVIPTEAFF
TGTGCCAGCAGCCCCCGGTTAGGGGTAATTCCCACTGAAGCTTTCTTT
>TRBD1|TRBV18|TRBJ1-1|once
CASSPRDRGKDTEAFF
TGTGCCAGCTCACCCAGGGACAGGGGGAAGGACACTGAAGCTTTCTTT
>-|TRBV19|TRBJ1-1|-
CASSRDGHVTNTEAFF
TGTGCCAGTAGTAGGGACGGACATGTTACTAACACTGAAGCTTTCTTT
>-|TRBV7-9|TRBJ1-5|few
CASSLGARDRSNQPQHF
TGTGCCAGCAGCTTAGGGGCTCGGGATCGCAGCAATCAGCCCCAGCATTTT
>-|TRBV2|TRBJ2-5|-
CASRHGRTIQETQYF
TGTGCCAGCAGACATGGCAGAACGATTCAAGAGACCCAGTACTTC
>-|TRBV11-3|TRBJ1-1|few
CASSLDGLNTEAFF
TGTGCCAGCAGCTTGGACGGATTGAACACTGAAGCTTTCTTT
>-|TRBV12-3/TRBV12-4|TRBJ1-1|-
CASSRGSEAFF
TGTGCCAGCAGTCGTGGCTCCGAAGCTTTCTTT
>TRBD1|TRBV10-1|TRBJ2-3|-
CASSETGTEQYF
TGCGCCAGCAGTGAGACCGGGACAGAGCAGTATTTT
>-|TRBV4-3|TRBJ1-2|-
CASSQARQESYGYTF
TGCGCCAGCAGCCAAGCTCGACAGGAGAGCTATGGCTACACCTTC
>-|TRBV24-1|TRBJ2-1|-
CATSDGPYNEQFF
TGTGCCACCAGTGACGGACCCTACAATGAGCAGTTCTTC
>-|TRBV24-1|TRBJ2-3|-
CATSDLGDIRDTQYF
TGTGCCACCAGTGATTTGGGGGACATCAGAGATACGCAGTATTTT